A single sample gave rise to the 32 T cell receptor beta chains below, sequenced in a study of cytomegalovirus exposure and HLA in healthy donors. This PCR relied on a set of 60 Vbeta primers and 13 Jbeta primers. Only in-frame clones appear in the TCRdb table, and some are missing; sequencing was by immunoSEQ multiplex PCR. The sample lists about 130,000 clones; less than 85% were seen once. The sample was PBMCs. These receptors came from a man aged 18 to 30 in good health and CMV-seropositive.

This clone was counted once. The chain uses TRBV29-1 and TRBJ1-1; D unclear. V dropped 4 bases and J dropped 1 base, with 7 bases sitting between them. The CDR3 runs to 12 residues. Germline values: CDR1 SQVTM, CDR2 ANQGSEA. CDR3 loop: CSVAYPNTEAFF. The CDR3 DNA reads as TGCAGCGTTGCTTATCCGAACACTGAAGCTTTCTTT.

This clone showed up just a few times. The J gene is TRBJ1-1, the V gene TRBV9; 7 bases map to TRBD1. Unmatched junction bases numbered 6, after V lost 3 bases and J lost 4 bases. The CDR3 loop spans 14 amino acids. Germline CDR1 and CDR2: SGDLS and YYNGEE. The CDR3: CASSESDRLTEAFF. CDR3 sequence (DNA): TGTGCCAGCAGCGAATCGGACAGGCTCACTGAAGCTTTCTTT.

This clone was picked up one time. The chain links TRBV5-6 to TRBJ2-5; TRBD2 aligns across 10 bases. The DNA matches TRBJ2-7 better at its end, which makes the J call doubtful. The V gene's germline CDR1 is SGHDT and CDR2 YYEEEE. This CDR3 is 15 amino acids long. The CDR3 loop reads CASSISGREGYEQYF. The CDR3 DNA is TGTGCCAGCAGCATAAGCGGGAGGGAAGGCTACGAGCAGTACTTC.

The CDR3 loop is CASSPYITQGAVYGYTF. In DNA, the CDR3 is TGTGCCAGCTCACCGTACATAACACAGGGGGCAGTGTATGGCTACACCTTC. The V gene is TRBV18, the J gene TRBJ1-2; TRBD1 aligns across 9 bases. The CDR3 contains 17 residues. With V trimmed by 3 bases and J by 5 bases, 13 bases remained unmatched. Germline V gene lookup returns CDR1 KGHSH and CDR2 LQKENI.

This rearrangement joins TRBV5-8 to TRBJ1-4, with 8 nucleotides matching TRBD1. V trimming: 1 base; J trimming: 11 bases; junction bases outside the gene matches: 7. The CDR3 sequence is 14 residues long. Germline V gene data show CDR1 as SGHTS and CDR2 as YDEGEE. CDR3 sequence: CASSLRQGPGKLFF. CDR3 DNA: TGTGCCAGCAGCTTGAGACAGGGGCCAGGGAAACTGTTTTTT.

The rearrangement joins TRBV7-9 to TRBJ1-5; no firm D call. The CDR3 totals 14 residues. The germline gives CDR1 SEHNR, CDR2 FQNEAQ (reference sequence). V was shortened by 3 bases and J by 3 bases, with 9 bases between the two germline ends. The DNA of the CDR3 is TGTGCCAGCAGCTTGGAGGGATCCAATCAGCCCCAGCATTTT. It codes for CASSLEGSNQPQHF.

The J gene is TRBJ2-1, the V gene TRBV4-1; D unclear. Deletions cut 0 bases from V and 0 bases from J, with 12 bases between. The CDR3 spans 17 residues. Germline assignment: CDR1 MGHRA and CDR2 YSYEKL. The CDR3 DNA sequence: TGCGCCAGCAGCCAAGATACCGAGTTAAGCTCCTACAATGAGCAGTTCTTC. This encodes CASSQDTELSSYNEQFF.

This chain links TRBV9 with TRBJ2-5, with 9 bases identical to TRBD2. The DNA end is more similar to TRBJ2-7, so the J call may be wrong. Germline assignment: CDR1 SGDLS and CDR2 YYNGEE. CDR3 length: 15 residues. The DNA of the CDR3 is TGTGCCAGCAGCGCACAATTAGCGGGAGCATCCGAGCAGTACTTC. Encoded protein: CASSAQLAGASEQYF.

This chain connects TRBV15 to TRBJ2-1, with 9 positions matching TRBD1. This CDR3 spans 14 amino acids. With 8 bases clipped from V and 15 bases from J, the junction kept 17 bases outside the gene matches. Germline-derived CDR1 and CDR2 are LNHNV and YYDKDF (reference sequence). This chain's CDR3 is CATGPADRGPLRFF. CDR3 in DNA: TGTGCCACCGGCCCCGCGGACAGGGGACCTTTGCGGTTCTTC.

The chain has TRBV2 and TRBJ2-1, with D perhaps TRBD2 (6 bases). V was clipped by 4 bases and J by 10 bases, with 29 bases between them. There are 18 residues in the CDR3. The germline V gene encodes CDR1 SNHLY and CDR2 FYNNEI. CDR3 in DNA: TGTGCCAGCAGTGGGAGCATCTTTCGGGACTCAGTTCCGCGAGAGCAGTTCTTC. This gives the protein CASSGSIFRDSVPREQFF.

In DNA, the CDR3 is TGTGCCAGCAGCTTAGTTGGGAGACGGCCGATCAATGAGCAGTTCTTC. Translated, it gives CASSLVGRRPINEQFF. The rearrangement uses TRBV7-2 and TRBJ2-1; weak D call: TRBD2 (5 bases). The CDR3 runs to 16 residues. Germline V lookup: CDR1 SGHTA, CDR2 FQGNSA. Trimming cost V 1 base and J 6 bases, with 16 bases left between them.

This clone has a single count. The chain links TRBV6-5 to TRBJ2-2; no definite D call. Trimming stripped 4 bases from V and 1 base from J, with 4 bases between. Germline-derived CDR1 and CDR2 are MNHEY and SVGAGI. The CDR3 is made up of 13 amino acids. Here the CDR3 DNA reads TGTGCCAGCAGTTTAGAGAACACCGGGGAGCTGTTTTTT. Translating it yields CASSLENTGELFF.

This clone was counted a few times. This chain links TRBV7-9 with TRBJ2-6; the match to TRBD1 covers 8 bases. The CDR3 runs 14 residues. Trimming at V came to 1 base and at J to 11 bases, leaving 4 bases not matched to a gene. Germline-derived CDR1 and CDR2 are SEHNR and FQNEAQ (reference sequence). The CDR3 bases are TGTGCCAGCAGCTTAGTGCAGGGGGCGGACGTCCTGACTTTC. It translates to CASSLVQGADVLTF. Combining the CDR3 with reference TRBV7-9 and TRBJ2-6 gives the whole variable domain DTGVSQNPRHKITKRGQNVTFRCDPISEHNRLYWYRQTLGQGPEFLTYFQNEAQLEKSRLLSDRFSAERPKGSFSTLEIQRTEQGDSAMYLCASSLVQGADVLTFGAGSRLTVL.

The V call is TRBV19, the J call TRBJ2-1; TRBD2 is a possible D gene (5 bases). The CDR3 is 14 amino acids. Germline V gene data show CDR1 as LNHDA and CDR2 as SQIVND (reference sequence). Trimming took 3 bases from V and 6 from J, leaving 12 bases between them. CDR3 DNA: TGTGCCAGTAGTATCAGCGGAGCCTCCAATGAGCAGTTCTTC. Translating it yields CASSISGASNEQFF.

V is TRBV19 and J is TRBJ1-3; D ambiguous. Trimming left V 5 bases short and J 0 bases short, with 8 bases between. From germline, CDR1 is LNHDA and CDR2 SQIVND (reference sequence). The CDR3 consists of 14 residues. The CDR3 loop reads CASSSQNSGNTIYF. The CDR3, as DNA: TGTGCCAGTAGTTCCCAGAACTCTGGAAACACCATATATTTT.

CDR3 coding DNA: TGTGCCAGCAGTTACTCGTACCGTCGAGACAATGAGCAGTTCTTC. Translated, it gives CASSYSYRRDNEQFF. The chain links TRBV6-5 to TRBJ2-1; D gene uncertain. The germline V gene encodes CDR1 MNHEY and CDR2 SVGAGI. Trimming shortened V by 0 bases and J by 5 bases, and 11 bases separated the two germline ends. This CDR3 spans 15 amino acids.

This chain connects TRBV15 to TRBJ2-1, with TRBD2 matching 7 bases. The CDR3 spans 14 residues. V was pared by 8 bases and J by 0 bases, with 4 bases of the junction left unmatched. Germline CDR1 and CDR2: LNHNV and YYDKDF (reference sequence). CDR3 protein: CATGGGASYNEQFF. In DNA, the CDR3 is TGTGCCACCGGGGGGGGAGCCTCCTACAATGAGCAGTTCTTC. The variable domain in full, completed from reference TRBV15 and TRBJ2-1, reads DAMVIQNPRYQVTQFGKPVTLSCSQTLNHNVMYWYQQKSSQAPKLLFHYYDKDFNNEADTPDNFQSRRPNTSFCFLDIRSPGLGDTAMYLCATGGGASYNEQFFGPGTRLTVL.

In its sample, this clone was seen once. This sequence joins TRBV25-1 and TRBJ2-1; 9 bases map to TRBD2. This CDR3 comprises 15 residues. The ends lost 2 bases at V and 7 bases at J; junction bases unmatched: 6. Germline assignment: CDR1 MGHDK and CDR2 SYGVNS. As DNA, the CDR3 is TGTGCCAGCAGTGAAGTAGCGGGAGTCTTAAATGAGCAGTTCTTC. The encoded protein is CASSEVAGVLNEQFF. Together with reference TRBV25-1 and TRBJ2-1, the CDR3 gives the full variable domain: EADIYQTPRYLVIGTGKKITLECSQTMGHDKMYWYQQDPGMELHLIHYSYGVNSTEKGDLSSESTVSRIRTEHFPLTLESARPSHTSQYLCASSEVAGVLNEQFFGPGTRLTVL.

CDR3 protein: CSGAPGTANTEAFF. CDR3 bases: TGCAGCGGTGCCCCAGGGACAGCGAACACTGAAGCTTTCTTT. The V gene is TRBV29-1, the J gene TRBJ1-1; 7 positions match TRBD1. The germline V gene has CDR1 SQVTM and CDR2 ANQGSEA. The CDR3 has 14 residues. V shed 7 bases and J 1 base; nucleotides not matched to a gene: 9.

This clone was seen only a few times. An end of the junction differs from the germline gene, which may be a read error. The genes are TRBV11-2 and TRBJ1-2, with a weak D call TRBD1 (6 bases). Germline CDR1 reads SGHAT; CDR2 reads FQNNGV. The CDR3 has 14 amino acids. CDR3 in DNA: TGTGCCAGCAGCTTAGAAACGGACAGCCTGATTTACAGCTTC. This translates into CASSLETDSLIYSF.

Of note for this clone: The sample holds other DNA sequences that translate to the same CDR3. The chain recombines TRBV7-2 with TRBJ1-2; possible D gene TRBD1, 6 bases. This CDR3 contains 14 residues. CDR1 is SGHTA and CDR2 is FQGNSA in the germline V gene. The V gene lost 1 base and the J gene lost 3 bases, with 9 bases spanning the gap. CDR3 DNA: TGTGCCAGCAGCTTAGAGGCAGGGGACTATGGCTACACCTTC. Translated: CASSLEAGDYGYTF.

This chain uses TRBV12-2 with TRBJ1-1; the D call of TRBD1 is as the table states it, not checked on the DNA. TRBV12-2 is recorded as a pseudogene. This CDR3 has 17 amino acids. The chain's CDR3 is CASRSVTVMALNTEAFF. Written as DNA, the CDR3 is TGTGCAAGTCGCTCAGTGACAGTTATGGCCTTGAACACTGAAGCTTTCTTT.

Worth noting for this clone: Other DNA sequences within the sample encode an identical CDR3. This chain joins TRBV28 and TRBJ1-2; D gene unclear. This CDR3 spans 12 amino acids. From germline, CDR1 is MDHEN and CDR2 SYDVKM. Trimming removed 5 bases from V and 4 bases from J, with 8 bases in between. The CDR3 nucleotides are TGTGCCAGCAGTCCCCGGGGCTATGGCTACACCTTC. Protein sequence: CASSPRGYGYTF.

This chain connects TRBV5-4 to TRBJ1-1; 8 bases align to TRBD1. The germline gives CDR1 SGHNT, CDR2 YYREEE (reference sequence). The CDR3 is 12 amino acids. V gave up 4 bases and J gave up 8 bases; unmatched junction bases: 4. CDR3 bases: TGTGCCAGCAGCCGACAGGGGAAGGAAGCTTTCTTT. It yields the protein CASSRQGKEAFF.

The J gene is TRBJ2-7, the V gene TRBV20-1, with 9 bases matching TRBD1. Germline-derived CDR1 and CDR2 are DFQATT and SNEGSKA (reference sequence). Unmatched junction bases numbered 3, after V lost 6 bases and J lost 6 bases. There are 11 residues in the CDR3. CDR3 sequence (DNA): TGCAGTGCAGGACAGGGGCTCGAGCAGTACTTC. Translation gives CSAGQGLEQYF.

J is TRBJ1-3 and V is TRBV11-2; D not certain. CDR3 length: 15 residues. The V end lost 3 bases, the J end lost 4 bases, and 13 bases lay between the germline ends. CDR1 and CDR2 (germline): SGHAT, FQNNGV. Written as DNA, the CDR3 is TGTGCCAGCAGCTTCACACCCGGCGGAGGAAACACCATATATTTT. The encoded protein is CASSFTPGGGNTIYF.

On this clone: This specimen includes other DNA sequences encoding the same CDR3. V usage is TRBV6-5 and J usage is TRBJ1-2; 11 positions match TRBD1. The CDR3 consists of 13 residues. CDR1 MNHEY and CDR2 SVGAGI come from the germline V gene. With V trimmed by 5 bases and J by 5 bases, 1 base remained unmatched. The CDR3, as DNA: TGTGCCAGCAGTCGGGACAGGGGGTATGGCTACACCTTC. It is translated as CASSRDRGYGYTF.

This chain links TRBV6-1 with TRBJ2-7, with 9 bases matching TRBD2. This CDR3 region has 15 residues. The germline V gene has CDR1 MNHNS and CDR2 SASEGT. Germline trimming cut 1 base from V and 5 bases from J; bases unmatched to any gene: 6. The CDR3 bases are TGTGCCAGCAGTGAAGTCGGCGGGAGGGCCGACGAGCAGTACTTC. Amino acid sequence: CASSEVGGRADEQYF.

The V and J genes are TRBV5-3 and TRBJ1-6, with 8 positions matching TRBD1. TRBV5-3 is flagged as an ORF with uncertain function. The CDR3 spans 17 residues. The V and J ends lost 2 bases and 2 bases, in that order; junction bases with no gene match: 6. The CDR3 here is CARSFRQGTPYNSPLHF. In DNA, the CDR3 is TGTGCCAGAAGCTTTCGACAGGGGACCCCCTATAATTCACCCCTCCACTTT.

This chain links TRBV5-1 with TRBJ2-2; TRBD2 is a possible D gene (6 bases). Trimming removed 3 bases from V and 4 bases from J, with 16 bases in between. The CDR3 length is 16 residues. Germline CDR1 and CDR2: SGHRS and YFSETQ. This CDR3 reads CASSYTPGTLTGELFF. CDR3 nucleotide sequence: TGCGCCAGCAGCTATACCCCGGGGACTCTCACCGGGGAGCTGTTTTTT.

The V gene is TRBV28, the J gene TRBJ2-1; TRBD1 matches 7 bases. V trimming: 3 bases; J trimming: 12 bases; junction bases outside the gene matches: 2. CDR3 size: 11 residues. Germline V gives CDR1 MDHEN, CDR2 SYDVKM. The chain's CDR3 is CASSLNRGQFF. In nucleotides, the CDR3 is TGTGCCAGCAGTTTGAACAGGGGGCAGTTCTTC.

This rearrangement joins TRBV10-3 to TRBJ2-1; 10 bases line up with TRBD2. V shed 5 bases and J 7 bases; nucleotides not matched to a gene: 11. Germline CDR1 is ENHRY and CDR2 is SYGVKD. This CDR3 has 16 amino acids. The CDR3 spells CAISFGGIAGGNEQFF. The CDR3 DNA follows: TGTGCCATCAGTTTCGGAGGGATAGCGGGGGGTAATGAGCAGTTCTTC.